This T cell receptor (beta chain) was recovered during a study of blood T cell repertoires in COVID-19. Profiled with immunoSEQ multiplex PCR; TCRdb holds only in-frame clones, not every one. The sample yields about 300,000 clones, around 80% seen once. Trimming removed 5 bases from V and 15 bases from J; junction bases left unmatched: 9. Per germline, CDR1 LNHDA and CDR2 SQIVND (reference sequence). This CDR3 is built from 13 residues. V usage is TRBV19 and J usage is TRBJ1-6; TRBD1 aligns across 8 bases. The clonotype originates from a woman aged 45-59 years with acute or convalescent COVID-19. The sequenced material came from peripheral blood. CDR3 in DNA: TGTGCCAGTAGTGGGTCGGACAGGGAGAACCTCCACTTT. This codes for CASSGSDRENLHF.